This T cell receptor beta chain was found in a study of cytomegalovirus exposure and HLA in healthy donors. There are a few counts of this clone. Its matching antigen is unknown. General observations from the study: Sequencing artifact likely explains a cluster of highly shared sequence variants. Researchers reportedly found TCR beta sequences accurately predicted most subjects' HLA-A and HLA-B alleles. A missense variant in DCLRE1C was later tied to TCR beta V- and J-gene trimming. Being indistinguishable, some V segments were excluded, TRBV6-2 and TRBV6-3 among them.

PCR was performed using 60 Vbeta and 13 Jbeta primers. Method: immunoSEQ multiplex PCR; TCRdb's copy keeps in-frame clones and lacks some. The table shows around 150,000 clones, with 65% to 70% occurring only once. Germline-derived CDR1 and CDR2 are MGHRA and YSYEKL. Trimming removed 4 bases from V and 4 bases from J, with 13 bases in between. The CDR3 consists of 14 residues. The clonotype originates from a woman under 30 in good health and CMV-seropositive. The sequencing input was PBMCs. The chain employs TRBV4-1 and TRBJ2-5; D is possibly TRBD1 (6 bases). CDR3 in DNA: TGCGCCAGCAGCCGTCCCGGGACACGAGAGACCCAGTACTTC. This sequence encodes CASSRPGTRETQYF.